This T cell receptor beta chain was sequenced in a study of blood T cells in healthy people across ages. A second PCR of 7 to 11 cycles used a sample-barcoded 5' primer and a J-beta primer mix. TCRdb used MiXCR to reprocess the 5' RACE reads, holding one entry per CDR3 protein. Of approximately 1.5 million distinct CDR3 sequences listed, roughly a third are singletons. Per the germline V gene, CDR1 is SGHRS and CDR2 is YFSETQ. This CDR3 is 13 amino acids long. The draw of peripheral blood yielded around 10 milliliters from each donor. Concerning this clonotype: Germline and junction disagree at one end, which may indicate a read error.

Sequencing used blood. The V call is TRBV5-1, the J call TRBJ2-3; D is possibly TRBD2 (6 bases). This clonotype originated in a woman aged 25 to 39 in good health. CDR3 nucleotide sequence: TGCACCAGCAGCTGGGGAGGCACGGATACGCAGTATTTT. This sequence encodes CTSSWGGTDTQYF. Full variable domain (rest looked up from reference TRBV5-1 and TRBJ2-3): KAGVTQTPRYLIKTRGQQVTLSCSPISGHRSVSWYQQTPGQGLQFLFEYFSETQRNKGNFPGRFSGRQFSNSRSEMNVSTLELGDSALYLCTSSWGGTDTQYFGPGTRLTVL.